This T cell receptor beta chain came from a study of cytomegalovirus exposure and HLA in healthy donors. V lost 4 bases and J lost 0; bases outside the gene matches: 9. Germline V gene data show CDR1 as SGHDT and CDR2 as YYEEEE. This CDR3 contains 16 residues. PCR was performed using 60 Vbeta and 13 Jbeta primers. Profiling relied on immunoSEQ multiplex PCR, and the TCRdb table lists in-frame clones only, not all of them. The table lists around 100,000 clones, 74% of them singletons. The sequence derives from a man aged 50-59 years in good health and CMV-seropositive. The sequenced sample was PBMCs. This chain joins TRBV5-6 and TRBJ1-1; 7 positions agree with TRBD1. This CDR3 reads CASSRQGPLLNTEAFF. In DNA form, the CDR3 reads TGTGCCAGCAGCCGACAGGGACCCCTCCTGAACACTGAAGCTTTCTTT.